A single sample gave rise to the 18 T cell receptor beta chains below, sequenced in a study of blood T cell repertoires in COVID-19 (dated by TCRdb to the early 2020s). Library creation used the immunoSEQ multiplex PCR assay. TCRdb took over this immuneACCESS table, retaining in-frame rearrangements with V and J assigned. Such tables are incomplete; in checked studies, under half of the missing clones stem from an unresolved V gene, and the remainder is unexplained. The sample contains approximately 450,000 clones, roughly 87% of them found a single time. The ten largest clones capture under 2.5% of the sample. Input material: PBMCs or T cells enriched from blood (not recorded which). These receptors originate from a young woman with acute COVID-19.

V and J are TRBV3-1 (or the pseudogene TRBV3-2) and TRBJ2-3; weak D call: TRBD2 (6 bases). Germline loops: CDR1 LGHDT, CDR2 YNNKEL (reference sequence). The CDR3 is 13 amino acids. Trimming shortened V by 0 bases and J by 8 bases, and 9 bases separated the two germline ends. CDR3 sequence reads: CASSQDRAGTQYF. CDR3 sequence (DNA): TGTGCCAGCAGCCAAGATCGAGCGGGTACGCAGTATTTT.

The CDR3 loop is CASSHGQGGRNQPQHF. The DNA of the CDR3 is TGTGCCAGCAGCCATGGACAGGGAGGCCGCAATCAGCCCCAGCATTTT. V and J are TRBV27 and TRBJ1-5; the match to TRBD1 covers 8 bases. With V trimmed by 6 bases and J by 2 bases, 9 bases remained unmatched. Germline V lookup: CDR1 MNHEY, CDR2 SMNVEV (reference sequence). The CDR3 runs to 16 residues.

This chain joins TRBV6-5 and TRBJ1-1; no firm D call. The V gene's germline CDR1 is MNHEY and CDR2 SVGAGI. There are 15 residues in the CDR3. Trimming left V 0 bases short and J 4 bases short, with 12 bases between. The CDR3 protein is CASSYSSGAGTEAFF. CDR3 sequence (DNA): TGTGCCAGCAGTTACTCGTCTGGTGCCGGCACTGAAGCTTTCTTT.

This sequence joins TRBV3-1 (or the pseudogene TRBV3-2) and TRBJ2-7; possible D gene TRBD2, 5 bases. This CDR3 is built from 16 residues. CDR1 is LGHDT and CDR2 is YNNKEL in the germline V gene (reference sequence). Trimming left V 1 base short and J 2 bases short, with 15 bases between. CDR3 loop: CASSQGFGSEPYEQYF. The CDR3 coding sequence is TGTGCCAGCAGCCAAGGTTTCGGTAGCGAGCCCTACGAGCAGTACTTC.

The chain links TRBV6-2 or TRBV6-3 to TRBJ1-5, with unresolved D. The CDR3 is 13 residues long. Trimming left V 5 bases short and J 9 bases short, with 14 bases between. Germline CDR1 and CDR2: MNHEY and SVGEGT. This CDR3 reads CASSLALRGPQHF. The CDR3, as DNA: TGTGCCAGCAGTCTAGCCCTTCGTGGGCCCCAGCATTTT.

V and J are TRBV6-1 and TRBJ1-3, with 8 nucleotides matching TRBD1. The V gene's germline CDR1 is MNHNS and CDR2 SASEGT. V was clipped by 5 bases and J by 0 bases; unmatched bases: 9. The CDR3 covers 17 residues. CDR3 in amino acids: CASSKGTGRISGNTIYF. The CDR3 nucleotides read TGTGCCAGCAGTAAAGGGACAGGACGTATCTCTGGAAACACCATATATTTT.

This clone was recorded once. V is TRBV19 and J is TRBJ1-1; D remains ambiguous. Trimming stripped 5 bases from V and 1 base from J, with 14 bases between. This CDR3 region has 15 residues. Germline V CDR1 and CDR2: LNHDA, SQIVND (reference sequence). CDR3 nucleotides: TGTGCCAGTAGTTTCGTTATAGAGCAGAACACTGAAGCTTTCTTT. This codes for CASSFVIEQNTEAFF.

CDR3 sequence: CASSFTGDTGELFF. The CDR3 DNA sequence: TGTGCCAGCAGTTTTACCGGTGACACCGGGGAGCTGTTTTTT. V is TRBV6-5 and J is TRBJ2-2; D gene ambiguous. The V and J ends lost 4 bases and 3 bases respectively, with 9 bases between them. There are 14 residues in the CDR3. The germline V gene encodes CDR1 MNHEY and CDR2 SVGAGI.

The gene calls are TRBV11-2 and TRBJ1-5; tentatively, D is TRBD1 (6 bases). Germline CDR1 SGHAT, CDR2 FQNNGV. This CDR3 is 15 amino acids long. Trimming pared 3 bases from V and 7 bases from J, leaving 16 bases between. Here the CDR3 reads CASSFSRGGEQPQHF. The DNA for the CDR3 is TGTGCCAGCAGCTTTTCCAGGGGTGGGGAGCAGCCCCAGCATTTT.

This chain joins TRBV7-2 and TRBJ2-7; 8 bases agree with TRBD2. Germline V gene data show CDR1 as SGHTA and CDR2 as FQGNSA. The CDR3 sequence is 13 residues long. The V gene end was trimmed by 0 bases and the J gene end by 11 bases; junction bases not matched to a gene: 6. The CDR3, as DNA: TGTGCCAGCAGCTTAGCTAGCGGGGATAATGAGTACTTC. Its translation is CASSLASGDNEYF.

V usage is TRBV2 and J usage is TRBJ2-7; TRBD2 might be the D (5 bases). Germline CDR1 SNHLY, CDR2 FYNNEI. Trimming shortened V by 0 bases and J by 2 bases, and 11 bases separated the two germline ends. The CDR3 totals 15 residues. Here the CDR3 reads CASSEAGLGAYEQYF. The CDR3, as DNA: TGTGCCAGCAGTGAAGCGGGTTTGGGAGCCTACGAGCAGTACTTC.

The chain employs TRBV19 and TRBJ2-3; D might be TRBD2 (5 bases). V shed 5 bases and J shed 5 bases, with 11 bases lying between them. The germline CDR1 and CDR2 sequences are LNHDA and SQIVND (reference sequence). The CDR3 is 13 residues long. The CDR3 nucleotides are TGTGCCAGTAGTCAGGAGCGGTTAGATACGCAGTATTTT. Translation gives CASSQERLDTQYF.

V is TRBV19 and J is TRBJ2-6; D remains unclear. The V gene lost 2 bases and the J gene lost 0 bases, with 5 bases spanning the gap. This CDR3 has 15 residues. Germline assignment: CDR1 LNHDA and CDR2 SQIVND (reference sequence). This CDR3 reads CASSIRDSGANVLTF. CDR3 bases: TGTGCCAGTAGTATAAGAGACTCTGGGGCCAACGTCCTGACTTTC.

The chain employs TRBV20-1 and TRBJ2-1; tentatively, D is TRBD2 (6 bases). Germline values: CDR1 DFQATT, CDR2 SNEGSKA (reference sequence). With 6 bases removed from V and 9 bases from J, the gap between germline ends came to 12 bases. CDR3 length equals 11 residues. The CDR3 protein is CSAAAGIEQFF. The DNA for the CDR3 is TGCAGTGCAGCCGCGGGGATTGAGCAGTTCTTC.

This chain links TRBV14 with TRBJ1-2, with D possibly matching TRBD1 (6 bases). CDR3 length: 15 residues. Germline V gives CDR1 SGHDN, CDR2 FVKESK. V was clipped by 4 bases and J by 2 bases, with 14 bases between them. The CDR3 DNA follows: TGTGCCAGCAGCCGGGACCCGGGACACAACTATGGCTACACCTTC. Translating it yields CASSRDPGHNYGYTF.

This clone was counted once. The chain employs TRBV10-2 and TRBJ2-3; 15 bases fit TRBD2. J gave up 5 bases and V 6 bases, and 6 bases lay outside the gene matches. The CDR3 is made up of 16 amino acids. CDR1 and CDR2 (germline): WSHSY, SAAADI. CDR3 bases: TGCGCCAGCAGACCCGGACTAGCGGGGGGGCAAGATACGCAGTATTTT. It codes for CASRPGLAGGQDTQYF.

The chain recombines TRBV2 with TRBJ2-3, with 8 bases fitting TRBD2. The germline V gene encodes CDR1 SNHLY and CDR2 FYNNEI. There are 16 residues in the CDR3. V trimming: 3 bases; J trimming: 2 bases; junction bases outside the gene matches: 7. CDR3 residues: CASSDSAGALTDTQYF. DNA of the CDR3: TGTGCCAGCAGTGACTCAGCGGGGGCCCTCACAGATACGCAGTATTTT.

This clone was detected only once. The chain carries TRBV5-6 and TRBJ1-1; possibly TRBD1 for D (6 bases). CDR3 length: 16 residues. Per the germline V gene, CDR1 is SGHDT and CDR2 is YYEEEE. The V end lost 2 bases, the J end lost 0 bases, and 14 bases lay between the germline ends. This CDR3 reads CASSLRPQGMNTEAFF. The CDR3 DNA sequence: TGTGCCAGCAGCTTACGCCCACAGGGTATGAACACTGAAGCTTTCTTT.